Below, 23 T cell receptor beta chains from the same sample are listed, as sequenced in a study of human T cells and chemical hapten exposure. TCRdb redid the calling of the RACE reads with MiXCR, one entry per CDR3 protein. This repertoire shows more than 75,000 distinct CDR3 sequences, around 8.7% found once; its top ten account for about 1.4%. Time point indicated: healthy volunteer bleed at 6 weeks. RNA extraction used unfractionated whole blood as the source of total RNA. The sequenced sample consisted of whole blood. The receptors come from a male donor in good health. Some clones in this sample may be carry-over from other donors' samples.

The V gene is TRBV20-1, the J gene TRBJ1-5; the match to TRBD1 covers 8 bases. This CDR3 is 13 amino acids long. CDR1 is DFQATT and CDR2 is SNEGSKA in the germline V gene (reference sequence). The J segment lost 6 bases and the V segment lost 2 bases, leaving 3 bases of the junction unmatched. The CDR3 is CSARPGGRQPQHF. CDR3 nucleotide sequence: TGCAGTGCTAGACCAGGGGGCCGTCAGCCCCAGCATTTT.

This clonotype was counted a few times. The CDR3 sequence: CASSEAGLSSYNEQFF. CDR3 coding DNA: TGCGCCAGCAGTGAGGCGGGACTTAGCTCCTACAATGAGCAGTTCTTC. The chain links TRBV10-2 to TRBJ2-1, with D possibly being TRBD2 (6 bases). The CDR3 extends over 16 amino acids. Germline-derived CDR1 and CDR2 are WSHSY and SAAADI. V lost 2 bases, J lost 0 bases, and 11 bases lay in between.

This clonotype has more than one count but fewer than ten. This rearrangement joins TRBV30 to TRBJ2-3, with 10 bases identical to TRBD2. V shed 7 bases, J shed 1 base, and the junction held 11 bases outside the gene matches. The CDR3 has 16 amino acids. Germline V lookup: CDR1 GTSNPN, CDR2 SVGIG (reference sequence). Written as DNA, the CDR3 is TGTGCCTTCTCCAGCGGGAGGGCCACTGGCACAGATACGCAGTATTTT. Translating it yields CAFSSGRATGTDTQYF.

J is TRBJ1-1 and V is TRBV29-1, with D unclear. Germline V gene data show CDR1 as SQVTM and CDR2 as ANQGSEA. The V end lost 3 bases, the J end lost 5 bases, and 13 bases lay between the germline ends. The CDR3 extends over 13 amino acids. The CDR3 nucleotides read TGCAGCGTTGAGCAAACCGGGGTGACTGAAGCTTTCTTT. It translates to CSVEQTGVTEAFF.

This clonotype has just a few counts. V usage is TRBV5-1 and J usage is TRBJ2-1; D is unclear. Germline-derived CDR1 and CDR2 are SGHRS and YFSETQ. This CDR3 has 12 residues. V was cut by 4 bases and J by 15 bases, with 17 bases left in between. Here the CDR3 reads CASSADRPARFF. CDR3 nucleotide sequence: TGCGCCAGCAGCGCGGACCGCCCCGCGCGGTTCTTC.

This clonotype appeared many times. The chain has TRBV10-3 and TRBJ2-1, with 7 nucleotides matching TRBD1. This CDR3 region has 14 residues. Germline V gives CDR1 ENHRY, CDR2 SYGVKD. V lost 4 bases to trimming and J lost 6 bases; unmatched junction nucleotides: 6. The CDR3 nucleotides read TGTGCCATCAGTGGACAGGGTGGCATCAATGAGCAGTTCTTC. This codes for CAISGQGGINEQFF.

The rearrangement uses TRBV25-1 and TRBJ2-7; D is ambiguous. Trimming took 1 base from V and 2 from J, leaving 9 bases between them. Germline CDR1 is MGHDK and CDR2 is SYGVNS. There are 14 residues in the CDR3. CDR3 sequence: CASSESSAAYEQYF. CDR3 sequence (DNA): TGTGCCAGCAGTGAATCGTCGGCGGCCTACGAGCAGTACTTC.

The chain links TRBV12-3 or TRBV12-4 to TRBJ2-7, with TRBD2 identical over 7 bases. V was clipped by 3 bases and J by 12 bases; unmatched bases: 2. CDR3 size: 10 residues. DNA for the CDR3: TGTGCCAGCAGTTTGCGGGAGTTGTACTTC. Residues: CASSLRELYF.

This clonotype was seen a handful of times. The rearrangement links TRBV7-9 to TRBJ2-1; D perhaps matches TRBD2 (6 bases). The germline V and J ends were trimmed by 5 bases and 2 bases, with 13 bases remaining between them. The CDR3 extends over 15 amino acids. Germline V CDR1 and CDR2: SEHNR, FQNEAQ (reference sequence). The CDR3 sequence: CASSTRLVTYNEQFF. For the CDR3, the DNA is TGTGCCAGCAGCACCAGACTAGTCACCTACAATGAGCAGTTCTTC.

The sample holds many counts of this clonotype. The chain has TRBV6-1 and TRBJ1-5; D call uncertain. The CDR3 runs 13 residues. Germline-derived CDR1 and CDR2 are MNHNS and SASEGT. The ends were cut back, 2 bases at V and 6 bases at J, with 8 bases in the middle. The DNA of the CDR3 is TGTGCCAGCAGTGAAAAGAATGGTCAGCCCCAGCATTTT. This gives the protein CASSEKNGQPQHF.

This clonotype has only a few counts. The rearrangement links TRBV2 to TRBJ2-4, with D uncertain. Trimming took 6 bases from V and 5 from J, leaving 14 bases between them. This CDR3 spans 14 amino acids. Germline-derived CDR1 and CDR2 are SNHLY and FYNNEI. This CDR3 reads CASSEMRTENIQYF. The CDR3 coding sequence is TGTGCCAGCAGCGAGATGAGGACCGAAAACATTCAGTACTTC.

This clonotype was recorded many times. The chain couples TRBV7-8 to TRBJ2-7, with no clear D. Trimming took off 6 bases at V and 6 bases at J, with 15 bases between the two ends. CDR1 is SGHVS, CDR2 FQNEAQ, per germline. CDR3 length equals 13 residues. CDR3 protein: CASSTRPASEQYF. The CDR3, as DNA: TGTGCCAGCAGTACCCGGCCCGCGTCCGAGCAGTACTTC.

This clonotype was counted only a few times. The rearrangement links TRBV19 to TRBJ1-2; 9 positions match TRBD1. The V gene end was trimmed by 5 bases and the J gene end by 6 bases; junction bases not matched to a gene: 7. This CDR3 is built from 14 residues. Germline V gene data show CDR1 as LNHDA and CDR2 as SQIVND (reference sequence). The CDR3 here is CASSRQGGLDGYTF. The CDR3 bases are TGTGCCAGTAGTCGACAGGGGGGGTTGGATGGCTACACCTTC.

This sequence joins TRBV14 and TRBJ2-1, with no clear D. The CDR3 totals 13 residues. Between the trimmed V and J ends, which lost 6 bases and 0 bases, there was a span of 6 bases. From germline, CDR1 is SGHDN and CDR2 FVKESK. The CDR3 sequence is CASSRSSYNEQFF. Written as DNA, the CDR3 is TGTGCCAGCAGTCGTAGCTCCTACAATGAGCAGTTCTTC.

The chain is built from TRBV10-2 and TRBJ2-1, with 9 bases identical to TRBD2. Per germline, CDR1 WSHSY and CDR2 SAAADI. V lost 6 bases, J lost 6 bases, and 15 bases stayed unmatched. This CDR3 is built from 17 residues. CDR3 DNA: TGCGCCAGCAGGCCTAGCGCCGGGACTAGCTGGATCAATGAGCAGTTCTTC. Translated, it gives CASRPSAGTSWINEQFF.

This clonotype was observed many times. CDR3: CASSWGGQGRNSPLHF. In DNA form, the CDR3 reads TGTGCCAGCAGTTGGGGGGGACAGGGACGTAATTCACCCCTCCACTTT. The chain uses TRBV12-3 or TRBV12-4 and TRBJ1-6, with 9 bases identical to TRBD1. J lost 6 bases, V lost 4 bases, and 7 bases had no gene match. The CDR3 consists of 16 residues.

This clonotype was seen more than once but under ten times. The J gene is TRBJ1-6, the V gene TRBV11-1; TRBD1 is a possible D gene (6 bases). Germline CDR1 reads SGHAT; CDR2 reads FQDESV (reference sequence). The CDR3 has 14 residues. V lost 8 bases, J lost 4 bases, and 12 bases lay in between. CDR3 nucleotide sequence: TGTGCCAGCGGAGGGACACCGTATAATTCACCCCTCCACTTT. Its protein is CASGGTPYNSPLHF.

This clonotype showed up just a few times. This chain uses TRBV20-1 with TRBJ1-4; perhaps TRBD1 as D (5 bases). CDR1 and CDR2 (germline): DFQATT, SNEGSKA (reference sequence). Trimming stripped 6 bases from V and 10 bases from J, with 21 bases between. The CDR3 is 14 amino acids. In DNA, the CDR3 is TGCAGTGCCTCCGTCGGGGGTGGGAGTGGAAAACTGTTTTTT. Residues: CSASVGGGSGKLFF.

This clonotype was counted ten times or more. The chain joins TRBV2 to TRBJ2-1, with 9 bases identical to TRBD2. The CDR3 has 14 residues. Germline values: CDR1 SNHLY, CDR2 FYNNEI. V shed 3 bases, J shed 10 bases, and the junction held 7 bases outside the gene matches. CDR3 protein: CASSEESLAGEQFF. Written as DNA, the CDR3 is TGTGCCAGCAGTGAGGAGAGTCTAGCGGGGGAGCAGTTCTTC.

Many counts were recorded for this clonotype. The chain uses TRBV28 and TRBJ2-1; the match to TRBD2 covers 7 bases. This CDR3 spans 15 amino acids. CDR1 is MDHEN, CDR2 SYDVKM, per germline. V lost 5 bases, J lost 2 bases, and 6 bases stayed unmatched. The CDR3 loop reads CASSPWTSTYNEQFF. In nucleotides, the CDR3 is TGTGCCAGCAGTCCGTGGACTAGTACCTACAATGAGCAGTTCTTC.

This chain uses TRBV3-1 with TRBJ1-1; a weak D match, TRBD1 (6 bases). Between the trimmed V and J ends, which lost 1 base and 10 bases, there was a span of 16 bases. The CDR3 sequence is 14 residues long. Germline V CDR1 and CDR2: LGHDT, YNNKEL (reference sequence). CDR3 sequence reads: CASSQVRSWGRAFF. CDR3 DNA sequence: TGTGCCAGCAGCCAAGTTCGAAGCTGGGGGCGAGCTTTCTTT.

This clonotype was observed at least ten times. The chain combines TRBV20-1 with TRBJ1-2; D perhaps matches TRBD1 (5 bases). Germline V gene sequence: CDR1 DFQATT, CDR2 SNEGSKA (reference sequence). The V end was cut by 1 base, the J end by 5 bases, with 11 bases between. The CDR3 sequence is 13 residues long. The CDR3 nucleotides read TGCAGTGCTAGAGCCGGGACTGCTTATGGCTACACCTTC. Translated: CSARAGTAYGYTF.

This clonotype was seen only a few times. This chain uses TRBV7-2 with TRBJ2-3; D is unresolved. V lost 5 bases and J lost 2, with 8 bases in between. This CDR3 has 13 residues. The germline gives CDR1 SGHTA, CDR2 FQGNSA. This chain's CDR3 is CASSTPTTDTQYF. The CDR3 DNA follows: TGTGCCAGCAGCACACCGACCACAGATACGCAGTATTTT.